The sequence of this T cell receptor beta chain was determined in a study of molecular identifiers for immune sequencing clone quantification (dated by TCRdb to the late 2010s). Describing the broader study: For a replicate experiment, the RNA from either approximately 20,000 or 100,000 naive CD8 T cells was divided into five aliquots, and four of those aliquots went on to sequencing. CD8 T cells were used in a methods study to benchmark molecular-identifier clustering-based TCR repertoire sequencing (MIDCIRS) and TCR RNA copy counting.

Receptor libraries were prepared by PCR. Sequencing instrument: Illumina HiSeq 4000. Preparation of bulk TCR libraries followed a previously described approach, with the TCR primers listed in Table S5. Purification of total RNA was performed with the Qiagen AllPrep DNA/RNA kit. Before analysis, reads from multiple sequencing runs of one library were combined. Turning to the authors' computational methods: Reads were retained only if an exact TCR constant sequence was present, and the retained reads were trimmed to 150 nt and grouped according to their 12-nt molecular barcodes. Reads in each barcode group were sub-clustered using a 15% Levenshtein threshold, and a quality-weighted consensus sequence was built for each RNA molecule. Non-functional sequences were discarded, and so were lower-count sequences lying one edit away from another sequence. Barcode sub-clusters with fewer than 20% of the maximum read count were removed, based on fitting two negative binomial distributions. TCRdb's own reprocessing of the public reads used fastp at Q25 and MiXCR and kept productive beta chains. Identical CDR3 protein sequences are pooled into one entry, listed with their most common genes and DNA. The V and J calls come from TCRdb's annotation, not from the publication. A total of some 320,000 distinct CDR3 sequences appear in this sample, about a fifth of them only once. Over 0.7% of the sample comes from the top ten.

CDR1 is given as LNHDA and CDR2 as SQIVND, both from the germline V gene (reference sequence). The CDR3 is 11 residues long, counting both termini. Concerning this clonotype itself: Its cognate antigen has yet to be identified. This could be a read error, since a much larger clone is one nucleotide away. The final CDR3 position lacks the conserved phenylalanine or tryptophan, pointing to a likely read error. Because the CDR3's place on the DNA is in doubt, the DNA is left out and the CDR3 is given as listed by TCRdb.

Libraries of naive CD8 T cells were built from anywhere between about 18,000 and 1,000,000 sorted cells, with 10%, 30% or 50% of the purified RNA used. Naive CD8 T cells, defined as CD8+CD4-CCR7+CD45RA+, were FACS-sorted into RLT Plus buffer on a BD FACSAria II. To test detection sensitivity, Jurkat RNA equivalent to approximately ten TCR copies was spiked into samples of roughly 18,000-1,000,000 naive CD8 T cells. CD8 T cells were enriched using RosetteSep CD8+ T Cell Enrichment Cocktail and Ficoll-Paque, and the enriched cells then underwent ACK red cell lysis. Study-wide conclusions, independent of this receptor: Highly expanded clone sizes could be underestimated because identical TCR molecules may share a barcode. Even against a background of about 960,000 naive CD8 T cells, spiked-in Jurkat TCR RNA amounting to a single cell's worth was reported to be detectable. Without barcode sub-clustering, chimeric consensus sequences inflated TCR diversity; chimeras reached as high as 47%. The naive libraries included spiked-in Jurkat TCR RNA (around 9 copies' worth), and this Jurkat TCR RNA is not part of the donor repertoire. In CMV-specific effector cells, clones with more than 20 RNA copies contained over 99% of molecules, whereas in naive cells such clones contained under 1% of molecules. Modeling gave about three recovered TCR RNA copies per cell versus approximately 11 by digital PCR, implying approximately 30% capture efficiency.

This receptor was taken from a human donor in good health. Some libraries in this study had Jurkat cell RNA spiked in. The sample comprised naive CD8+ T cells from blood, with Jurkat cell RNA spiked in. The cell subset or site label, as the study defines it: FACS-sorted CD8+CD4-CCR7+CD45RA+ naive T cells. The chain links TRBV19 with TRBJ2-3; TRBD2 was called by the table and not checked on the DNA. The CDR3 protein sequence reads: CASSKREGLWR.